The entry below describes one TCR beta chain. The data were taken from a study of T-cell reconstitution after alpha-beta-depleted transplantation in children. The TCRbeta library incorporated unique molecular identifiers. MiXCR was run by TCRdb on the PCR reads, yielding one entry per CDR3 protein. The sample has 170,000 or so distinct CDR3 sequences; about 6.4% are singletons. V lost 7 bases to trimming and J lost 8 bases; unmatched junction nucleotides: 18. The CDR3 consists of 17 residues. Germline loops: CDR1 LGHDT, CDR2 YNNKEL (reference sequence). The sequences come from PBMCs from the stem cell graft donor, collected from the stem cell graft. This clonotype originated in a human donor who donated a stem cell graft to a child with Wiskott-Aldrich syndrome. The V and J genes are TRBV3-1 and TRBJ2-1; 9 bases match TRBD1. CDR3 loop: CASTHLVPGQGIYEQFF. CDR3 nucleotides: TGTGCCAGCACCCATCTAGTCCCGGGACAGGGTATCTATGAGCAGTTCTTC.